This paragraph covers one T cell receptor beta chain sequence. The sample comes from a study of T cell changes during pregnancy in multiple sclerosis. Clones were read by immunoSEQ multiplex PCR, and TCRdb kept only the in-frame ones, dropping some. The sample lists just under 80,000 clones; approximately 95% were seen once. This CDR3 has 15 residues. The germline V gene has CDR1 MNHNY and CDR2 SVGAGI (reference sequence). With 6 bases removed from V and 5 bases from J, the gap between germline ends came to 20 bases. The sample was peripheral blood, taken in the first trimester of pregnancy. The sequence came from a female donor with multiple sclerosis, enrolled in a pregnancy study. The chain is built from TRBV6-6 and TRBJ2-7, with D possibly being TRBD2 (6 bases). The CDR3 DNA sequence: TGTGCCAGCAGCCTCCCGGGGGTCGCGATGGACGAGCAGTACTTC. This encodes CASSLPGVAMDEQYF.